The 10 T cell receptor beta chains below come from one sample, sequenced in a study of cytomegalovirus exposure and HLA in healthy donors. Amplification used 60 Vbeta primers and 13 Jbeta primers. Repertoires were generated with immunoSEQ multiplex PCR, while TCRdb's copy carries only in-frame clones and drops some. Its table records some 21,000 clones. Sequenced: PBMCs. These receptors all come from a man in his sixties in good health and CMV-seropositive.

This chain links TRBV25-1 with TRBJ1-1; D is ambiguous. The germline V gene has CDR1 MGHDK and CDR2 SYGVNS. Trimming stripped 4 bases from V and 5 bases from J, with 11 bases between. The CDR3 covers 13 residues. The CDR3 DNA sequence: TGTGCCAGCAGTGTGAAGAGAGGAACTGAAGCTTTCTTT. This translates into CASSVKRGTEAFF.

The genes are TRBV27 and TRBJ1-5, with D maybe TRBD1 (6 bases). Germline CDR1 reads MNHEY; CDR2 reads SMNVEV (reference sequence). There are 15 residues in the CDR3. V lost 0 bases, J lost 6 bases, and 12 bases lay in between. CDR3 DNA sequence: TGTGCCAGCAGTTTATCGTGGACAGCTGGTCAGCCCCAGCATTTT. This translates into CASSLSWTAGQPQHF.

V and J are TRBV5-4 and TRBJ2-7; D call uncertain. CDR3 length equals 12 residues. CDR1 is SGHNT and CDR2 is YYREEE in the germline V gene (reference sequence). Deletions cut 4 bases from V and 6 bases from J, with 11 bases between. Here the CDR3 DNA reads TGTGCCAGCAGCCTGTGGAGTAGCGAGCAGTACTTC. Its translation is CASSLWSSEQYF. Combining the CDR3 with reference TRBV5-4 and TRBJ2-7 gives the whole variable domain ETGVTQSPTHLIKTRGQQVTLRCSSQSGHNTVSWYQQALGQGPQFIFQYYREEENGRGNFPPRFSGLQFPNYSSELNVNALELDDSALYLCASSLWSSEQYFGPGTRLTVT.

The chain is built from TRBV19 and TRBJ2-3; 10 bases match TRBD2. CDR3 size: 19 residues. The germline gives CDR1 LNHDA, CDR2 SQIVND (reference sequence). V lost 7 bases, J lost 4 bases, and 20 bases stayed unmatched. The CDR3 loop reads CASMGQLGRLAGASDTQYF. As DNA, the CDR3 is TGTGCCAGTATGGGACAATTGGGACGCCTAGCGGGAGCCTCAGATACGCAGTATTTT.

The chain couples TRBV2 to TRBJ1-4, with D possibly matching TRBD1 (6 bases). The V and J ends lost 8 bases and 8 bases respectively, with 9 bases between them. Germline V gene data show CDR1 as SNHLY and CDR2 as FYNNEI. The CDR3 runs 11 residues. The CDR3 nucleotides are TGTGCCAGCGGACAGTCCGAAAAACTGTTTTTT. The encoded protein is CASGQSEKLFF.

The J gene is TRBJ2-3, the V gene TRBV5-1; 8 bases align to TRBD2. Germline CDR1 SGHRS, CDR2 YFSETQ. The CDR3 spans 14 residues. V gave up 4 bases and J gave up 4 bases; unmatched junction bases: 5. The CDR3 sequence: CASSLGLVADTQYF. CDR3 nucleotides: TGCGCCAGCAGCCTGGGACTAGTAGCAGATACGCAGTATTTT.

This chain uses TRBV5-4 with TRBJ1-2, with D unresolved. The CDR3 length is 14 residues. Trimming left V 3 bases short and J 4 bases short, with 13 bases between. Germline-derived CDR1 and CDR2 are SGHNT and YYREEE (reference sequence). The CDR3 loop is CASSSGGVPYGYTF. The CDR3 bases are TGTGCCAGCAGCTCTGGCGGGGTCCCCTATGGCTACACCTTC.

The V and J genes are TRBV10-1 and TRBJ2-3; no reliable D call. Per germline, CDR1 WNHNN and CDR2 SYGVQD (reference sequence). The CDR3 contains 11 residues. V lost 3 bases and J lost 6, with 4 bases in between. CDR3: CASSDGDTQYF. The CDR3 DNA follows: TGCGCCAGCAGTGACGGGGATACGCAGTATTTT.

The CDR3 loop is CAINGLNTEAFF. In DNA, the CDR3 is TGTGCCATCAACGGTTTGAACACTGAAGCTTTCTTT. The genes are TRBV10-3 and TRBJ1-1; D is unclear. The germline CDR1 and CDR2 sequences are ENHRY and SYGVKD. The length of the CDR3 is 12 residues. The V gene lost 7 bases and the J gene lost 0 bases, with 6 bases spanning the gap.

The gene calls are TRBV18 and TRBJ2-1; 8 positions agree with TRBD1. The CDR3 extends over 15 amino acids. Germline loops: CDR1 KGHSH, CDR2 LQKENI. Germline trimming cut 5 bases from V and 2 bases from J; bases unmatched to any gene: 5. Written as DNA, the CDR3 is TGTGCCAGCTCAGACGGACAGGGTACCTACAATGAGCAGTTCTTC. It encodes CASSDGQGTYNEQFF. The whole variable domain, remainder taken from reference TRBV18 and TRBJ2-1, is NAGVMQNPRHLVRRRGQEARLRCSPMKGHSHVYWYRQLPEEGLKFMVYLQKENIIDESGMPKERFSAEFPKEGPSILRIQQVVRGDSAAYFCASSDGQGTYNEQFFGPGTRLTVL.